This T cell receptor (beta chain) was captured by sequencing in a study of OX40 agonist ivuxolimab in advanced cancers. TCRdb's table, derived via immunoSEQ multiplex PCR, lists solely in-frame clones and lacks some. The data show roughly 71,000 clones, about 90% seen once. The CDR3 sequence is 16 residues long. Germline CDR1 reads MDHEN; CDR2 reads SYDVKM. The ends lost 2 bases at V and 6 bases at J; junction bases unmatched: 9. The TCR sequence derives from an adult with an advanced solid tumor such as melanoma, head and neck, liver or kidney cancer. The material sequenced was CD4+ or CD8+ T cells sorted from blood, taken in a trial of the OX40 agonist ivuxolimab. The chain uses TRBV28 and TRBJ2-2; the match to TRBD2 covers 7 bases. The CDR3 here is CASSLRAGAGAGELFF. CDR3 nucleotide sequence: TGTGCCAGCAGTTTACGGGCGGGAGCCGGGGCCGGGGAGCTGTTTTTT.